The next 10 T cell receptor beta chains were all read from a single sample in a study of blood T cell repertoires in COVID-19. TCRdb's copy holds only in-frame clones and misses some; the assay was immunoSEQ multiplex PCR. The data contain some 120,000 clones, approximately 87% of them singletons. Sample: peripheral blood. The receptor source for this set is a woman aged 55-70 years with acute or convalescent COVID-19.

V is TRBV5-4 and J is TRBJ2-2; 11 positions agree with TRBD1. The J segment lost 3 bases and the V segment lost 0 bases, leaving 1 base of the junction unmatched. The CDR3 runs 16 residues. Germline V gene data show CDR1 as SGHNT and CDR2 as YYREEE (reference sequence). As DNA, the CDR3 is TGTGCCAGCAGCTTGGGGGGACAGGGGGACACCGGGGAGCTGTTTTTT. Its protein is CASSLGGQGDTGELFF.

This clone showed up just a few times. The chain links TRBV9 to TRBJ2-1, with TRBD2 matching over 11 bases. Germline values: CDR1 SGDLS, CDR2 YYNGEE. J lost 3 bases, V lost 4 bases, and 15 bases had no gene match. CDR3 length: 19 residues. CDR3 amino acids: CASSHESSLLAGVYNEQFF. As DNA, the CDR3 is TGTGCCAGCAGCCATGAATCCAGTTTACTAGCGGGGGTCTACAATGAGCAGTTCTTC.

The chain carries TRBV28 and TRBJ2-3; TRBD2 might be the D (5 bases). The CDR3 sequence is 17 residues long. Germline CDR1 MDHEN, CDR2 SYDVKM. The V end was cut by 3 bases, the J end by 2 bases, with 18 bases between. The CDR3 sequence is CASSFGERTSVTDTQYF. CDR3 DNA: TGTGCCAGCAGTTTTGGGGAGCGCACATCAGTCACAGATACGCAGTATTTT.

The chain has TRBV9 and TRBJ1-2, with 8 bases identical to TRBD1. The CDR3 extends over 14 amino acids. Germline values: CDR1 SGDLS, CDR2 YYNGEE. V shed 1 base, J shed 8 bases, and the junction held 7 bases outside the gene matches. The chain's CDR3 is CASSVMQGAGGYTF. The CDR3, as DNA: TGTGCCAGCAGCGTAATGCAGGGGGCGGGAGGCTACACCTTC.

The CDR3 is CASSREPANTGELFF. As DNA, the CDR3 is TGTGCCAGCTCGAGGGAGCCGGCGAACACCGGGGAGCTGTTTTTT. This rearrangement joins TRBV11-1 to TRBJ2-2; perhaps TRBD2 as D (5 bases). Trimming took off 8 bases at V and 0 bases at J, with 13 bases between the two ends. Looked up from germline, CDR1 is SGHAT and CDR2 is FQDESV (reference sequence). This CDR3 contains 15 residues.

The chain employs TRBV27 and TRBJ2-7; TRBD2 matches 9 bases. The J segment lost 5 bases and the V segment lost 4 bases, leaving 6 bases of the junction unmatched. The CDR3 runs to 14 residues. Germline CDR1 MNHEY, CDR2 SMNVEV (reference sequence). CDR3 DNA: TGTGCCAGCAGTTGGGGACTAGCTTCCAACGAGCAGTACTTC. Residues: CASSWGLASNEQYF.

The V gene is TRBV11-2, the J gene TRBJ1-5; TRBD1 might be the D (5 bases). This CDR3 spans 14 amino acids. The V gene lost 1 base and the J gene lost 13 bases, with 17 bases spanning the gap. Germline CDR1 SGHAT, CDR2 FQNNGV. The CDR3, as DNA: TGTGCCAGCAGCTTAGTCACAGGTCTCGGCCCGCAGCATTTT. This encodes CASSLVTGLGPQHF.

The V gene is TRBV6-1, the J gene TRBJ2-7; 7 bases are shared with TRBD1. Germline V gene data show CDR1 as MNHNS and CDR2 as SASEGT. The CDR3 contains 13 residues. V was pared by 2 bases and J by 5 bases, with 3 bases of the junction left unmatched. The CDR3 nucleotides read TGTGCCAGCAGTGAAAACAGGGGAAACGAGCAGTACGTC. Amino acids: CASSENRGNEQYV.

For the CDR3, the DNA is TGCAGCGCGGGAGGGGATCTCGGGGAGCTGTTTTTT. Its protein is CSAGGDLGELFF. The chain has TRBV29-1 and TRBJ2-2; 8 bases are shared with TRBD2. Per germline, CDR1 SQVTM and CDR2 ANQGSEA. Trimming at V came to 7 bases and at J to 7 bases, leaving 5 bases not matched to a gene. The CDR3 extends over 12 amino acids.

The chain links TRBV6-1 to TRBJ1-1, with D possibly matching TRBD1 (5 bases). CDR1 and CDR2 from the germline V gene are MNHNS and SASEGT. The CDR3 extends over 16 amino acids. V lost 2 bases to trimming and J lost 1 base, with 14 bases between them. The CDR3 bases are TGTGCCAGCAGTGAATTCGCAGGGAATACGAACACTGAAGCTTTCTTT. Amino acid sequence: CASSEFAGNTNTEAFF.